Listed below are T cell receptor beta chains from one sample, sequenced in a study of cytomegalovirus exposure and HLA in healthy donors. Clones were sequenced by immunoSEQ multiplex PCR, and TCRdb holds only the in-frame ones, with some missing. The top ten clones hold 2.3% of a sample with about 88,000 clones, 90% of them seen once. The sample was PBMCs. Every receptor here comes from a man younger than 35 in good health and CMV-seronegative. Both conserved end residues are part of each CDR3. The D gene is left open where the match is weak. For some rows the clone size is stated as once, few or many, or as a class when expanded; others skip it.

TGTGCCAGCTACACTCAGGGTCGAGCAGATACGCAGTATTTT,CASYTQGRADTQYF,NA,TRBV5-5,NA,TRBJ2-3
TGCGCCAGCAGGCTTGGCCAGGCTAGCGGGAGTGTAGCAGATACGCAGTATTTT,CASRLGQASGSVADTQYF,NA,TRBV5-1,TRBD2,TRBJ2-3
TGTGCCTGGAGTCCCCCGGGACAGGGGTTTTCACCCCTCCACTTT,CAWSPPGQGFSPLHF,NA,TRBV30,TRBD1,TRBJ1-6
TGTGCCAGCAGCTTAATAGAGGAGCCGGGTGTCTACGAGCAGTACTTC,CASSLIEEPGVYEQYF,NA,TRBV7-8,NA,TRBJ2-7
TGTGCCAGCAGCCCAGCGGGAGGGACCGGGGAGCTGTTTTTT,CASSPAGGTGELFF,NA,TRBV6-4,TRBD2,TRBJ2-2
TGCAGCGTTGTAAGCGGGGGCTTCTATGGCTACACCTTC,CSVVSGGFYGYTF,NA,TRBV29-1,NA,TRBJ1-2
TGTGCCAGCAGCTTACTCACAGGGGGAGTTAATCAGCCCCAGCATTTT,CASSLLTGGVNQPQHF,NA,TRBV11-2,TRBD1,TRBJ1-5
TGTGCCACCCCCGGGACAGGGCCCAATTCACCCCTCCACTTT,CATPGTGPNSPLHF,NA,TRBV28,TRBD1,TRBJ1-6
TGTGCCAGCAGCCGCCGGGATCTCTCTGGGGCCAACGTCCTGACTTTC,CASSRRDLSGANVLTF,NA,TRBV13,NA,TRBJ2-6
TGTGCCAGCAGCTTGAGTTTCGGCAGGGTGTGGGCTAACTCCTACAATGAGCAGTTCTTC,CASSLSFGRVWANSYNEQFF,NA,TRBV5-5,NA,TRBJ2-1
TGTGCCAGCAGCCAAGGGAGGGGCGGGGGCAATGAGCAGTTCTTC,CASSQGRGGGNEQFF,NA,TRBV4-2,TRBD2,TRBJ2-1
TGCAGCGGAAGACCGGGACAGGTTACCGATACGCAGTATTTT,CSGRPGQVTDTQYF,NA,TRBV29-1,TRBD1,TRBJ2-3
TGTGCCAGCAGTTTCCAGGGCGGTTATAATGAAAAACTGTTTTTT,CASSFQGGYNEKLFF,NA,TRBV28,NA,TRBJ1-4
TGTGCCAGTAGGACGACAGGTATTAGCAATCAGCCCCAGCATTTT,CASRTTGISNQPQHF,once,TRBV19,NA,TRBJ1-5
TGTGCCAGCAGCCAAGCAGGTTTTTTTGACTACAATGAGCAGTTCTTC,CASSQAGFFDYNEQFF,NA,TRBV4-2,NA,TRBJ2-1
TGCGCCAGCAGCTTTGTACGGGACTCTGGGGCCAACGTCCTGACTTTC,CASSFVRDSGANVLTF,NA,TRBV5-1,NA,TRBJ2-6
TGTGCCAGCAGCCTAAAGAGCGGGAGAGAGACCCAGTACTTC,CASSLKSGRETQYF,once,TRBV6-5,TRBD2,TRBJ2-5
TGTGCCAGCAGTTCCCATGAAGGGGATCCCTCCTACAATGAGCAGTTCTTC,CASSSHEGDPSYNEQFF,NA,TRBV28,NA,TRBJ2-1
TGTGCCAGCAGCCAAACGGGATCACCCCTCCACTTT,CASSQTGSPLHF,NA,TRBV27,NA,TRBJ1-6
TGTGCCAGCAGCTCTGAGGTTGCGCCCCAGCATTTT,CASSSEVAPQHF,NA,TRBV7-2,NA,TRBJ1-5
TGCAGCGTTGTCAGCGAACCTGCCTACGAGCAGTACTTC,CSVVSEPAYEQYF,NA,TRBV29-1,NA,TRBJ2-7
TGCGCCAGCAGTGGCGGGAAGTCCACAGATACGCAGTATTTT,CASSGGKSTDTQYF,NA,TRBV10-2,NA,TRBJ2-3
TGTGCCAGCAGCTTTAACCAACTTTCAAGAGACTACACCTTC,CASSFNQLSRDYTF,few,TRBV11-2,NA,TRBJ1-2
TGTGCCAGCAGCCAAAAGCGGGAGGGCCCATACGGGGAGCTGTTTTTT,CASSQKREGPYGELFF,NA,TRBV5-4,TRBD2,TRBJ2-2
TGCGCCAGCACCATTAGCGGGACTAGCGGGAGGCTCACCTACGAGCAGTACTTC,CASTISGTSGRLTYEQYF,NA,TRBV10-2,TRBD2,TRBJ2-7
TGTGCCAGTGGGGAGGCGATGAACACTGAAGCTTTCTTT,CASGEAMNTEAFF,NA,TRBV19,NA,TRBJ1-1
TGTGCCAGCAGGCTAGCGGGAGGGGGGACCTACGAGCAGTACTTC,CASRLAGGGTYEQYF,NA,TRBV28,TRBD2,TRBJ2-7
TGTGCCATCAGTGAGCCGGGACACAAGAACACTGAAGCTTTCTTT,CAISEPGHKNTEAFF,few,TRBV10-3,NA,TRBJ1-1
TGTGCCAGCGTCGGTACTTGGCGGGACTCCTACGAGCAGTACTTC,CASVGTWRDSYEQYF,NA,TRBV28,NA,TRBJ2-7
TGCGCCAGCAGCTTGGGCGGAACAACTAATGAAAAACTGTTTTTT,CASSLGGTTNEKLFF,NA,TRBV5-1,NA,TRBJ1-4
TGTGCCAGCAGCTCAATAACAGGGGTTTGGACCTACGAGCAGTACTTC,CASSSITGVWTYEQYF,once,TRBV28,TRBD1,TRBJ2-7
TGCAGCGTTGTACCCCAGGAGACCCAGTACTTC,CSVVPQETQYF,NA,TRBV29-1,NA,TRBJ2-5